The clone carrying this T cell receptor (beta chain) has more than one count but fewer than ten. Measured with immunoSEQ multiplex PCR; TCRdb has only the in-frame clones, and not every one. The sample lists approximately 240,000 clones, around 80% seen once, with under 4.5% in the top ten. The data derive from a study of blood T cell repertoires in COVID-19. Losses at the gene ends were 2 bases for V and 2 bases for J; bases not matched to a gene: 3. CDR1 is SGHVS, CDR2 FNYEAQ, per germline. The CDR3 is 15 residues long. The rearrangement links TRBV7-6 to TRBJ2-3; 8 bases agree with TRBD2. The receptor's source is a woman between 35 and 50 years old with active or convalescent COVID-19. What was sequenced was peripheral blood. The CDR3 protein is CASSLRGGTTDTQYF. Written as DNA, the CDR3 is TGTGCCAGCAGCTTACGCGGGGGGACCACAGATACGCAGTATTTT.